The clone carrying this TCR beta chain was counted ten times or more. Its antigen is as yet unknown. TCRdb re-called the RT-PCR reads with MiXCR, one entry per CDR3 protein. This sample yields a few hundred thousand distinct CDR3 sequences, of which approximately 6.9% are seen a single time; around 13% belongs to the top ten. This entry is derived from a study of response to subunit inactivated influenza vaccine. The CDR3 is 14 amino acids. The germline gives CDR1 DFQATT, CDR2 SNEGSKA (reference sequence). Trimming took off 3 bases at V and 3 bases at J, with 15 bases between the two ends. General study points: The authors proposed limited new T cell recruitment per seasonal influenza vaccination.

Sequenced here: PBMCs from blood, sampled roughly 24 months after vaccination. The receptor was derived from a man between 50 and 75 years old who received an inactivated influenza vaccine. V and J are TRBV20-1 and TRBJ2-7, with a possible D match to TRBD2 (5 bases). In nucleotides, the CDR3 is TGCAGTGCTAGGTCGTGGGGAGAACGCTACGAGCAGTACTTC. Protein sequence: CSARSWGERYEQYF.